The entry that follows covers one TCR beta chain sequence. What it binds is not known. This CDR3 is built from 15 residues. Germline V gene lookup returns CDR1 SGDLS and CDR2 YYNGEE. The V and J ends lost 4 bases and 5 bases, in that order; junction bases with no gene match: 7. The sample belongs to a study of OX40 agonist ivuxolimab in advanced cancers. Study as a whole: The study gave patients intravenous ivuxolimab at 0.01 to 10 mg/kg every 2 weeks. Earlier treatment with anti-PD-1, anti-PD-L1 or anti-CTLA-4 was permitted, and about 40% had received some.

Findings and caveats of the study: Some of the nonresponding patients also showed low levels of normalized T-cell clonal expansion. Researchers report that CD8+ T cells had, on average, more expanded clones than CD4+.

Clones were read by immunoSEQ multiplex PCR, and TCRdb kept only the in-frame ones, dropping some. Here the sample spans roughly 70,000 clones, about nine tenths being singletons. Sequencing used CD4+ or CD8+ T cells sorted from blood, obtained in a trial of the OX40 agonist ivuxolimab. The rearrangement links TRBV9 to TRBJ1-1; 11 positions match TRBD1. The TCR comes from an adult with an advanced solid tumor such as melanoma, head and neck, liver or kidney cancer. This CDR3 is CASSTGQGARTEAFF. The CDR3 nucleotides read TGTGCCAGCAGCACCGGACAGGGGGCGAGGACTGAAGCTTTCTTT.